This TCR beta chain is from a study of graft-versus-host responses after intestinal transplantation. Regarding the study as a whole: Maximum circulating GvH clone levels tracked with early post-transplant HvG decreases. Some GvH clones appeared in ileal mucosa or blood before recipient bone marrow.

TCRdb's copy holds only in-frame clones and misses some; the assay was immunoSEQ multiplex PCR. The table shows fewer than 150,000 clones, with over 85% occurring only once. About this clone: Its antigen is not known.

CDR1 is LNHDA, CDR2 SQIVND, per germline (reference sequence). V shed 3 bases, J shed 6 bases, and the junction held 4 bases outside the gene matches. The CDR3 is 14 amino acids. This receptor was obtained from a human donor who received an intestinal transplant. This chain uses TRBV19 with TRBJ2-2; 7 bases align to TRBD2. Sequencing was performed on unstimulated CD4+ T cells sorted from spleen or lymph node cells, taken before intestinal transplant. In DNA, the CDR3 is TGTGCCAGTAGTATGCCTGCGGGAGCCGGGGAGCTGTTTTTT. Its protein is CASSMPAGAGELFF.